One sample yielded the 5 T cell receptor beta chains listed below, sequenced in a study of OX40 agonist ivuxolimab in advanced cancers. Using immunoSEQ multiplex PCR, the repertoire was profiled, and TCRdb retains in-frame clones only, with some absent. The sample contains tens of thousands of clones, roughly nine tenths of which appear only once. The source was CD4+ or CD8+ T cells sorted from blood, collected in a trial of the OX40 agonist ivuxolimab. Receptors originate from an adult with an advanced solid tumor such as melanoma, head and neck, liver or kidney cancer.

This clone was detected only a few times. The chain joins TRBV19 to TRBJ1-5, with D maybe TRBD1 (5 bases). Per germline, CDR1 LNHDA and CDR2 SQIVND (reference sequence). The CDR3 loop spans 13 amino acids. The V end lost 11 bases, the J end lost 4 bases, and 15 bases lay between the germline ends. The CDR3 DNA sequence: TGTGCCGTAGCGGGGCGCGCAAATCAGCCCCAGCATTTT. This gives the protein CAVAGRANQPQHF.

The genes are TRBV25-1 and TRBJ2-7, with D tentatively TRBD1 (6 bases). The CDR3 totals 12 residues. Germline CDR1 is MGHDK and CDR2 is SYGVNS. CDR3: CDPTGDRGEQYF. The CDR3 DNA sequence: TGTGACCCGACAGGAGATCGCGGCGAGCAGTACTTC.

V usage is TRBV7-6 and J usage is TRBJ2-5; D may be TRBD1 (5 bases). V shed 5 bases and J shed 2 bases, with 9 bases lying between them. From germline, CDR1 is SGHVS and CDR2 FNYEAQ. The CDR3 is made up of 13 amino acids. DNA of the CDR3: TGTGCCAGCAGCCTCAAGGGGCAAGAGACCCAGTACTTC. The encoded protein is CASSLKGQETQYF. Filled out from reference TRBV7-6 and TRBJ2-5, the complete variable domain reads GAGVSQSPRYKVTKRGQDVALRCDPISGHVSLYWYRQALGQGPEFLTYFNYEAQQDKSGLPNDRFSAERPEGSISTLTIQRTEQRDSAMYRCASSLKGQETQYFGPGTRLLVL.

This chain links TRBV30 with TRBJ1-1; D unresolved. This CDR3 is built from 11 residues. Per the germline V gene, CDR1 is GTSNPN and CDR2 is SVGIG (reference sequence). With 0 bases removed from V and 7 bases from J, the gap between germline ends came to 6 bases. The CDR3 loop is CAWSVLGEAFF. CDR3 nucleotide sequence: TGTGCCTGGAGTGTCTTGGGTGAAGCTTTCTTT. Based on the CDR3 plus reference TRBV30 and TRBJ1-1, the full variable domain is SQTIHQWPATLVQPVGSPLSLECTVEGTSNPNLYWYRQAAGRGLQLLFYSVGIGQISSEVPQNLSASRPQDRQFILSSKKLLLSDSGFYLCAWSVLGEAFFGQGTRLTVV.

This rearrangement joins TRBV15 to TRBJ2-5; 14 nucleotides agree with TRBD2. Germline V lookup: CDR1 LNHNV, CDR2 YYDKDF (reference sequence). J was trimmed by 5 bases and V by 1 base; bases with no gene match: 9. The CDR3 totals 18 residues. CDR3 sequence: CATSRARGLAGGGETQYF. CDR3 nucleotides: TGTGCCACCAGCAGAGCTAGAGGACTAGCGGGAGGTGGGGAGACCCAGTACTTC.